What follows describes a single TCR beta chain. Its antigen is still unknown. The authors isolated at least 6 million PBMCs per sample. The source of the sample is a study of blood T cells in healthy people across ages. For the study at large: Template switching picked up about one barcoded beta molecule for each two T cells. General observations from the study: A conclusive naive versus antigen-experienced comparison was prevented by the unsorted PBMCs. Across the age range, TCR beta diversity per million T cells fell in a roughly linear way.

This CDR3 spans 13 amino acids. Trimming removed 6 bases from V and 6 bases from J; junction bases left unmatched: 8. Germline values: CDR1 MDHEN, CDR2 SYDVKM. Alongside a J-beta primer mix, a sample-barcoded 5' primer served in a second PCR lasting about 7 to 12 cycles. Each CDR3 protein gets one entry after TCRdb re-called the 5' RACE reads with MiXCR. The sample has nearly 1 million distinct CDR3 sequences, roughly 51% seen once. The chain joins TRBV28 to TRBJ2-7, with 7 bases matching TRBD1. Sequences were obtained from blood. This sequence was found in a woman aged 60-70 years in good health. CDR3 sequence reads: CASRIDRVGEQYF. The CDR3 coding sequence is TGTGCCAGCAGGATCGACAGGGTGGGCGAGCAGTACTTC.